This T cell receptor (beta chain) comes out of a study of cytomegalovirus exposure and HLA in healthy donors. Study-level points and caveats: Per a prior analysis, the majority of TCR beta V segments were productive roughly 87% or roughly 30% of the time. Across donors, sequencing depth was assumed by presence/absence analyses to be roughly uniform. Accurate HLA-A and HLA-B prediction from TCR beta sequences was reported for most subjects.

A note on this clone: What it binds is unknown.

V dropped 5 bases and J dropped 2 bases, with 7 bases sitting between them. This CDR3 spans 12 amino acids. Germline V gene lookup returns CDR1 LNHDA and CDR2 SQIVND (reference sequence). This PCR relied on a set of 60 Vbeta primers and 13 Jbeta primers. Assay used: immunoSEQ multiplex PCR; TCRdb lists only in-frame clones, some missing. The specimen's table records under 75,000 clones. The chain couples TRBV19 to TRBJ2-7; a weak D match, TRBD2 (5 bases). The sequence was collected from a female donor in good health and CMV-seropositive. Input material: PBMCs. CDR3 nucleotides: TGTGCCAGTAGTTTCGGGACCTACGAGCAGTACTTC. Translation gives CASSFGTYEQYF.